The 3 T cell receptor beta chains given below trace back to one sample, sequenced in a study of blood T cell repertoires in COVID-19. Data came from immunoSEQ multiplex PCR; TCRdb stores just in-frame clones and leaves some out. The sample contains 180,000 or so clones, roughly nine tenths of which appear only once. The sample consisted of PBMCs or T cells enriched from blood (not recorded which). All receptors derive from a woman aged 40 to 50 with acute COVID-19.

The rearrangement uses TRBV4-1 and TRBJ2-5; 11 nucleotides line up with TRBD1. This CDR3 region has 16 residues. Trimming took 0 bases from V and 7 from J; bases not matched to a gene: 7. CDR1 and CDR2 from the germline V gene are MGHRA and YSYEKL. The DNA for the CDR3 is TGCGCCAGCAGCCAAGAGGACAGGGGGCTAGGTGGGACCCAGTACTTC. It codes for CASSQEDRGLGGTQYF.

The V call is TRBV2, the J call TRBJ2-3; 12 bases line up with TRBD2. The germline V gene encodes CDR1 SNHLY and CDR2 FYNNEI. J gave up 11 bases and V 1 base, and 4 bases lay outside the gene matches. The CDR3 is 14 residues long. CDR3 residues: CASSEGLAGEKQYF. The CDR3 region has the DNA TGTGCCAGCAGTGAAGGACTAGCGGGGGAGAAGCAGTATTTT. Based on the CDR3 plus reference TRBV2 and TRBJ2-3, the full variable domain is EPEVTQTPSHQVTQMGQEVILRCVPISNHLYFYWYRQILGQKVEFLVSFYNNEISEKSEIFDDQFSVERPDGSNFTLKIRSTKLEDSAMYFCASSEGLAGEKQYFGPGTRLTVL.

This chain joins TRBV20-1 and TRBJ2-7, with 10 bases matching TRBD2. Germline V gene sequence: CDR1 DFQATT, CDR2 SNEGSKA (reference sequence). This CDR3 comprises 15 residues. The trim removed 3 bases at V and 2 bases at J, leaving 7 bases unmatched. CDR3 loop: CSASLGLAVTYEQYF. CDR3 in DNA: TGCAGTGCTAGTCTAGGACTAGCGGTGACCTACGAGCAGTACTTC.